Listed below are T cell receptor beta chains from one sample, sequenced in a study of T cell clonotyping in hematopoietic cell transplantation. Profiled with immunoSEQ multiplex PCR; TCRdb holds only in-frame clones, not every one. The sample lists around 15,000 clones, just over 90% occurring once. Here the sequenced sample was peripheral blood mononuclear cells, taken before stem cell transplant. Source of these receptors: a man aged 18 to 35 with biphenotypic leukemia. Some clones in this sample may be carry-over from other donors' samples. Both conserved end residues are part of each CDR3. D genes are given only for firm matches.

d_call	v_call	j_call	cdr3_nt	cdr3_aa
.	TRBV5-1	TRBJ2-2	TGCGCCAGCAGCTTGGCCGTGACGACCGGGGAGCTGTTTTTT	CASSLAVTTGELFF
TRBD1	TRBV27	TRBJ2-7	TGTGCCAGCAGACTCGGACAGGGGGATGCCTACGAGCAGTACTTC	CASRLGQGDAYEQYF
.	TRBV4-1	TRBJ1-6	TGCGCCAGCAGCCAAGGGCATTCGGAGGGCACCAGTTCTTCACCCCTCCACTTT	CASSQGHSEGTSSSPLHF
.	TRBV6-5	TRBJ1-2	TGTGCCAGCAGCAACGGGCTATATGGCTACACCTTC	CASSNGLYGYTF
TRBD2	TRBV7-8	TRBJ2-7	TGTGCCAGCAGCACACCGGGACTAGCGGGGGGGACCTCCTACGAGCAGTACTTC	CASSTPGLAGGTSYEQYF
TRBD1	TRBV10-3	TRBJ2-7	TGTGCCATCACCTCCGGGACAGGCGCCTCCTACGAGCAGTACTTC	CAITSGTGASYEQYF
.	TRBV30	TRBJ2-7	TGTGCCTGGGCAGATGACAGATCCTACGAGCAGTACTTC	CAWADDRSYEQYF
TRBD1	TRBV30	TRBJ2-7	TGTGCCTGGAACACCGGGACAGGGGGCTACGAGCAGTACTTC	CAWNTGTGGYEQYF
.	TRBV7-9	TRBJ1-5	TGTGCCAGCAGCCCGGGTGGTGAAAGCAATCAGCCCCAGCATTTT	CASSPGGESNQPQHF
.	TRBV6-1	TRBJ1-6	TGTGCCAGCAGTGAATTGAAGGGGAAGAATTCACCCCTCCACTTT	CASSELKGKNSPLHF